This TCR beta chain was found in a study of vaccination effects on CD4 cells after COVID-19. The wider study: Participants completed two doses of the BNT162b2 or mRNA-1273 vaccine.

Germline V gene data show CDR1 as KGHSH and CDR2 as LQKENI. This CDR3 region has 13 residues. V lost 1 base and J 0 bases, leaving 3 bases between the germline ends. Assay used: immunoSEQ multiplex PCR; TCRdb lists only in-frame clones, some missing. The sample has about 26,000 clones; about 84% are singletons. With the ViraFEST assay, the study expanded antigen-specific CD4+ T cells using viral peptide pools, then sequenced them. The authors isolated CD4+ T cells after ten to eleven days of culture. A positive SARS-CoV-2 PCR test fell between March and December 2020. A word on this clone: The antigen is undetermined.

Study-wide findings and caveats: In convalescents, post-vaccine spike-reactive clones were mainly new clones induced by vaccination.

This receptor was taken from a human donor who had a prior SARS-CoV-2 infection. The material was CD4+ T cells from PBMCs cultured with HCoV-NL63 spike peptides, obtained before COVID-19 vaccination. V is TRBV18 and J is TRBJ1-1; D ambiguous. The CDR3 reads CASSPHLNTEAFF. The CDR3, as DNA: TGTGCCAGCTCACCACACCTGAACACTGAAGCTTTCTTT.